These T cell receptor beta chains were read from a single sample in a study of blood T cells in healthy people across ages. TCRdb independently ran MiXCR on the 5' RACE reads; one entry per CDR3 protein. The profile shows around 1,100,000 distinct CDR3 sequences, around two fifths of them singletons. Sequenced input: blood. The receptors stem from a young man in good health. The CDR3 runs from the conserved cysteine through the conserved F or W. Fields, in order: D gene, V gene, clone size, J gene, CDR3 protein, CDR3 DNA. The D gene is left open where the match is weak. The size field is filled for only some rows; it gives once, few, many or a size class.

TRBD1	TRBV11-1	-	TRBJ1-1	CASSSRPGQGHTEAFF	TGTGCCAGCAGCTCGAGGCCGGGACAGGGGCACACTGAAGCTTTCTTT
-	TRBV7-9	few	TRBJ2-5	CASSLATGIQETQYF	TGTGCCAGCAGCTTAGCGACCGGCATCCAAGAGACCCAGTACTTC
TRBD1	TRBV20-1	-	TRBJ2-1	CSARRWDRGSSEQFF	TGCAGTGCTCGACGGTGGGACAGGGGTTCGAGTGAGCAGTTCTTC
-	TRBV12-3/TRBV12-4	-	TRBJ1-1	CASSLKLMATEAFF	TGTGCCAGCAGTTTAAAGTTGATGGCCACTGAAGCTTTCTTT
TRBD1	TRBV7-9	few	TRBJ1-1	CASSSSPGTVNTEAFF	TGTGCCAGCAGCTCCTCCCCAGGGACAGTGAACACTGAGGCTTTCTTT
-	TRBV5-6	-	TRBJ2-2	CAGTPNPSTGELFF	TGTGCCGGCACCCCCAATCCGAGCACCGGGGAGCTGTTTTTT
TRBD1	TRBV5-1	few	TRBJ2-1	CASSLAGTGYNEQFF	TGCGCCAGCAGCTTGGCCGGGACAGGGTACAATGAGCAGTTCTTC
TRBD1	TRBV12-3/TRBV12-4	-	TRBJ1-1	CASSPPGAGGGEAFF	TGTGCCAGCAGTCCCCCGGGGGCAGGGGGCGGCGAAGCTTTCTTT
-	TRBV29-1	-	TRBJ1-5	CSVGNTLNQPQHF	TGCAGCGTTGGTAACACACTCAATCAGCCCCAGCATTTT
-	TRBV7-2	-	TRBJ2-1	CASRIQGSYNEQFF	TGTGCCAGCAGAATACAGGGCTCCTACAATGAGCAGTTCTTC
TRBD2	TRBV3-1	-	TRBJ2-1	CASSQAGGAYNEQFF	TGTGCCAGCAGCCAAGCGGGGGGGGCCTACAATGAGCAGTTCTTC